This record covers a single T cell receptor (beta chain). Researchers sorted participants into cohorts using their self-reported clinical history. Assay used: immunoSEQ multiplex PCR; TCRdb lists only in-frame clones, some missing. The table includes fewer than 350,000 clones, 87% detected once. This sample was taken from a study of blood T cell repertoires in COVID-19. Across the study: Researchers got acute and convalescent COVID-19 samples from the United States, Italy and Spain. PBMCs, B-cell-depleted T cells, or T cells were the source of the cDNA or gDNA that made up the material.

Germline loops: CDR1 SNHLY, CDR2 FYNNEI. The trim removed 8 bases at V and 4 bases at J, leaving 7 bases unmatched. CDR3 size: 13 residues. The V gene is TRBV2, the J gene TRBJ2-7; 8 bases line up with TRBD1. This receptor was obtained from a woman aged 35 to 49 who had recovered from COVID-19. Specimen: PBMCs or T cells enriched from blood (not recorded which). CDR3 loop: CASLRDRTYEQYF. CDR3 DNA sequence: TGTGCCAGCCTGAGGGACAGGACATACGAGCAGTACTTC.